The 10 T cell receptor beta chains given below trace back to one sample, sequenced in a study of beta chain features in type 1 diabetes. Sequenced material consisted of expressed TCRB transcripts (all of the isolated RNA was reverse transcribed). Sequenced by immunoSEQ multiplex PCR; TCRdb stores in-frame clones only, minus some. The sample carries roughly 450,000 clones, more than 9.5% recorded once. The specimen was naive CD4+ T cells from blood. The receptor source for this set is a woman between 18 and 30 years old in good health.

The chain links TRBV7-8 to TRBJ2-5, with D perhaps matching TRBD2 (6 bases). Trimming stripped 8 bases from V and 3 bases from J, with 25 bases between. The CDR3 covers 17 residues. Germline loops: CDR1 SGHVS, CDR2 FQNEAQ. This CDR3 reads CASLRIPKTRREETQYF. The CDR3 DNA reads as TGTGCCAGCCTTAGAATACCCAAGACTAGAAGGGAAGAGACCCAGTACTTC.

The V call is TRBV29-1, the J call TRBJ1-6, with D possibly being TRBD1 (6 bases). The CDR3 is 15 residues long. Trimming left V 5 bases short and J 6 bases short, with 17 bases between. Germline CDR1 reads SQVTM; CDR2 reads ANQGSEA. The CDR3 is CSVPRTAESNSPLHF. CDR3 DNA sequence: TGCAGCGTTCCTAGGACAGCTGAGAGTAATTCACCCCTCCACTTT.

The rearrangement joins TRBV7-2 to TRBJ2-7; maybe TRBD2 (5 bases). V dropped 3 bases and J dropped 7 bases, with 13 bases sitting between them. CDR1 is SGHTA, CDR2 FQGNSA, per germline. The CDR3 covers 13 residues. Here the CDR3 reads CASSLAGRGEQYV. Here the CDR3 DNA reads TGTGCCAGCAGCTTGGCAGGCCGAGGGGAGCAGTACGTC.

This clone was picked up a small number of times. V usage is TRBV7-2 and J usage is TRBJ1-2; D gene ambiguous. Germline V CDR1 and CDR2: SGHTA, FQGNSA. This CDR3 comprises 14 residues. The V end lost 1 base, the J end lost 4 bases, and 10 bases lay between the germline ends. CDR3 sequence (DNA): TGTGCCAGCAGCTTAGGTGTGGTACCCTATGGCTACACCTTC. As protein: CASSLGVVPYGYTF.

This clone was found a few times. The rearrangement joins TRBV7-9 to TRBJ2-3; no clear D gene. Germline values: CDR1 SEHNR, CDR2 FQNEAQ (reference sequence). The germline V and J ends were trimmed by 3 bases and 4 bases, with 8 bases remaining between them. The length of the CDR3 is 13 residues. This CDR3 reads CASSFVRSDTQYF. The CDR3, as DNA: TGTGCCAGCAGCTTTGTTCGTTCAGATACGCAGTATTTT.

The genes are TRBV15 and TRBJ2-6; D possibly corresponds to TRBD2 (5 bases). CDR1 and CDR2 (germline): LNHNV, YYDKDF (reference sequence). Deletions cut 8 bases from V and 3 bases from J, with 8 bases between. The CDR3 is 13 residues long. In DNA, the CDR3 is TGTGCCACCGTGGCGGGTGGGGCCAACGTCCTGACTTTC. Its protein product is CATVAGGANVLTF.

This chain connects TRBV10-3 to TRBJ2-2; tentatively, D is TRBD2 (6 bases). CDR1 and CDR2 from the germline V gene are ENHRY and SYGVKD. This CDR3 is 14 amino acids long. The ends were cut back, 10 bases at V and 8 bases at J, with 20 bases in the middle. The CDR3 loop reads CASSSGRREGELFF. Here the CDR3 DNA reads TGTGCCAGCAGCTCGGGGCGGAGGGAAGGGGAGCTGTTTTTT.

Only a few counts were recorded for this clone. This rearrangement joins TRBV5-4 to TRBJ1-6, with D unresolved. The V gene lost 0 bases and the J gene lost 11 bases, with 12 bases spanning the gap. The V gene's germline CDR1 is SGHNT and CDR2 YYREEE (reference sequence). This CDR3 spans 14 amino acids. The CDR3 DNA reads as TGTGCCAGCAGCTTGGCCAAGGGCGGCGCACCCCTCCACTTT. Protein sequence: CASSLAKGGAPLHF.

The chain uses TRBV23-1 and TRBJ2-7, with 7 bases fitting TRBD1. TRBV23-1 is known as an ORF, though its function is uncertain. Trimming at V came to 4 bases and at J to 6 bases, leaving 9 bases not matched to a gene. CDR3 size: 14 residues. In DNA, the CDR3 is TGCGCCAGCAGTCGCAGGGGGAATCTTCTCGAGCAGTACGTC. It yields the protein CASSRRGNLLEQYV.

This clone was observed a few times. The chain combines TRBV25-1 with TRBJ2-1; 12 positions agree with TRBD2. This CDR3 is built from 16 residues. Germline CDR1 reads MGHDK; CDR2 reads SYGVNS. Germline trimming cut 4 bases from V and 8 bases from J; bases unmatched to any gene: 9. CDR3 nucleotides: TGTGCCAGCAGTGGGACTAGCGGGAACAGGTGGGATGAGCAGTTCTTC. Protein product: CASSGTSGNRWDEQFF.